The following is a TCR beta chain sequence with its context. This entry comes from a study of regulatory dendritic cells for organ transplantation. Germline V gene sequence: CDR1 SGHTA, CDR2 FQGTGA. The CDR3 has 15 residues. V lost 6 bases and J lost 8, with 21 bases in between. Assay: immunoSEQ multiplex PCR; the TCRdb copy retains only in-frame clones and omits some. The sample lists under 45,000 clones, around nine tenths seen once, with under 0.065% in the top ten. The clonotype originates from a human donor in good health. This sequence joins TRBV7-3 and TRBJ2-3; TRBD1 might be the D (6 bases). The material sequenced was naive CD4+ T cells from blood. The subset was: CD45RA+ naive T cells. The CDR3: CASRNTGSLLSTQYF. In DNA, the CDR3 is TGTGCCAGCAGAAATACAGGGTCGTTGTTGAGTACGCAGTATTTT.